This T cell receptor (beta chain) is drawn from a study of early T cells in non-severe SARS-CoV-2 infection. Study-wide context: Investigators sequenced bulk RNA drawn from unsorted whole blood, and chains remained unpaired.

TCRdb passed the 5' RACE reads through MiXCR, listing each CDR3 protein once. The profile shows tens of thousands of distinct CDR3 sequences, about an eighth of them singletons. The CDR3 consists of 13 residues. The V segment lost 5 bases and the J segment 6 bases; nucleotides outside the gene matches: 7. Looked up from germline, CDR1 is MNHEY and CDR2 is SMNVEV (reference sequence). This TCR was recovered from an adult who was a healthcare worker with PCR-confirmed SARS-CoV-2 infection or an uninfected control (not recorded which). The J gene is TRBJ2-7, the V gene TRBV27; 7 nucleotides line up with TRBD1. The sample taken for sequencing was whole blood. CDR3 residues: CASSPTGYVEQYF. In DNA, the CDR3 is TGTGCCAGCAGTCCGACAGGGTACGTCGAGCAGTACTTC.